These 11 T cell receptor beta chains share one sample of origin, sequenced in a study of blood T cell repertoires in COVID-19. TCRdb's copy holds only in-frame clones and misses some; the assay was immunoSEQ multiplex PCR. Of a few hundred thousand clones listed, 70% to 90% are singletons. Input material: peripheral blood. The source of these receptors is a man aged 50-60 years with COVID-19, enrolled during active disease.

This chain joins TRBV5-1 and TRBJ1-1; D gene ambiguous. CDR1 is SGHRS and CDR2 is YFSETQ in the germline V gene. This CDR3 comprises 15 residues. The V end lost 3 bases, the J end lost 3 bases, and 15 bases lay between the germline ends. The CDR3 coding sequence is TGCGCCAGCAGCTCCGCGTTTGTTTCGGACACTGAAGCTTTCTTT. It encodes CASSSAFVSDTEAFF.

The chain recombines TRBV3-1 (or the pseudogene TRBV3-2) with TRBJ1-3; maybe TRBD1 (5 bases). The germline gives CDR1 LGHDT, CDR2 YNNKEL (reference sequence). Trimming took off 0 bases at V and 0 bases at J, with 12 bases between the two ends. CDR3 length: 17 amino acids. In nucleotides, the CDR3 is TGTGCCAGCAGCCAAGATGGCGGGGGTAGCTCTGGAAACACCATATATTTT. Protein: CASSQDGGGSSGNTIYF.

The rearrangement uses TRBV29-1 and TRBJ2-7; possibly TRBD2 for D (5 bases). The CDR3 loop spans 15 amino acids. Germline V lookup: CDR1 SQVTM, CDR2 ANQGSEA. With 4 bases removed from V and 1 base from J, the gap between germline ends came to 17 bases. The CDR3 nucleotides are TGCAGCGTTGTGACTACCTACCCCAAGTCCTACGAGCAGTACTTC. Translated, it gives CSVVTTYPKSYEQYF.

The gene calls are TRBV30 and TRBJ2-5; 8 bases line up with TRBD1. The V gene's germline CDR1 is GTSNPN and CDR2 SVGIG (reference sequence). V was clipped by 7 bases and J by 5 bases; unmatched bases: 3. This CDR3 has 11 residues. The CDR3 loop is CALDRVETQYF. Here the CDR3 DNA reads TGTGCCTTGGACAGGGTGGAGACCCAGTACTTC.

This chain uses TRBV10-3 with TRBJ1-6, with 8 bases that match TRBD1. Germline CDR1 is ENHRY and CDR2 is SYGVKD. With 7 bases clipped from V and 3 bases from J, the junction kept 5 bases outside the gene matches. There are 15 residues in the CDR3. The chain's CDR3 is CAINPTGDYNSPLHF. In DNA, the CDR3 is TGTGCCATCAATCCGACAGGGGACTATAATTCACCCCTCCACTTT.

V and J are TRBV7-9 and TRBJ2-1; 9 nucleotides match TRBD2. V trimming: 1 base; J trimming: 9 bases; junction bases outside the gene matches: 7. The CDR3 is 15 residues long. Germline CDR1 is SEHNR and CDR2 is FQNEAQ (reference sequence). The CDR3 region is CASSLGGLAGSEQFF. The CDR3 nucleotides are TGTGCCAGCAGCTTAGGGGGACTAGCCGGATCTGAGCAGTTCTTC.

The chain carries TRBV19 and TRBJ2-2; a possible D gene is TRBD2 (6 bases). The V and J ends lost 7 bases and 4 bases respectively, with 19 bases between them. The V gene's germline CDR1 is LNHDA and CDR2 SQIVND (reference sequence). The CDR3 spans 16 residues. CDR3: CASIPSGSMSTGELFF. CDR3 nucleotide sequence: TGTGCCAGTATCCCTTCCGGGAGTATGAGCACCGGGGAGCTGTTTTTT.

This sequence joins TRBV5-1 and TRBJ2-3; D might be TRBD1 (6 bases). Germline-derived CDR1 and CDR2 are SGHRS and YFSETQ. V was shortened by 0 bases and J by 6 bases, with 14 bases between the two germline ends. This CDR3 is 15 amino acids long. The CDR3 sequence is CASSLVAGDEDTQYF. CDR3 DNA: TGCGCCAGCAGCTTGGTTGCAGGGGATGAGGATACGCAGTATTTT.

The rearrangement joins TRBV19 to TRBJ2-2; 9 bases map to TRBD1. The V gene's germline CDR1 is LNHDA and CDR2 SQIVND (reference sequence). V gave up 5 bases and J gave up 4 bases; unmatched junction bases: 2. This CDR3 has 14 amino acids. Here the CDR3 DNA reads TGTGCCAGTAGTGTACAGGGGGCCACCGGGGAGCTGTTTTTT. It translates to CASSVQGATGELFF.

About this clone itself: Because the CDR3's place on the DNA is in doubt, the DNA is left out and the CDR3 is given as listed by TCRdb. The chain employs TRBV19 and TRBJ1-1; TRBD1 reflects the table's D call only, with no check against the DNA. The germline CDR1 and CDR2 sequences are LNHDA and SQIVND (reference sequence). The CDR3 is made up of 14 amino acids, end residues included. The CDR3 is CASTSGQVLTEAFF.

CDR3 bases: TGCGCCAGCAGCTCCGGGTGGGAGGGGCAGTATTTT. Translating it yields CASSSGWEGQYF. The V gene is TRBV5-1, the J gene TRBJ2-3, with 7 bases that match TRBD2. The CDR3 runs to 12 residues. J was trimmed by 11 bases and V by 3 bases; bases with no gene match: 6. The germline V gene encodes CDR1 SGHRS and CDR2 YFSETQ.